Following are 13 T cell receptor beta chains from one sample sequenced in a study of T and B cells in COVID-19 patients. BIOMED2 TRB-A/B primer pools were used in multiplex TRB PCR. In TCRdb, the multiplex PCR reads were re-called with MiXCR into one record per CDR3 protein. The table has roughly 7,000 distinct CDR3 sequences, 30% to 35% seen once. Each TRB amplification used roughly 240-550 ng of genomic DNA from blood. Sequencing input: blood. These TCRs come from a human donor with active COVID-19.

The CDR3 DNA reads as TGTGCCAGCACCCTCCATGGGGGTAATAGCAATCAGCCCCAGCATTTT. Protein: CASTLHGGNSNQPQHF. This rearrangement joins TRBV12-3 or TRBV12-4 to TRBJ1-5; TRBD1 might be the D (5 bases). This CDR3 region has 16 residues. The germline V and J ends were trimmed by 7 bases and 0 bases, with 16 bases remaining between them.

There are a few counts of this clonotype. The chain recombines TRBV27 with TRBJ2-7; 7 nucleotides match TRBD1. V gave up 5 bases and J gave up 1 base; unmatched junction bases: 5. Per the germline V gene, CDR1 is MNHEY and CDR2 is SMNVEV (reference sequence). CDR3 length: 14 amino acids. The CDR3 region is CASSTGQNSYEQYF. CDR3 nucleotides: TGTGCCAGCAGTACGGGACAGAATTCCTACGAGCAGTACTTC.

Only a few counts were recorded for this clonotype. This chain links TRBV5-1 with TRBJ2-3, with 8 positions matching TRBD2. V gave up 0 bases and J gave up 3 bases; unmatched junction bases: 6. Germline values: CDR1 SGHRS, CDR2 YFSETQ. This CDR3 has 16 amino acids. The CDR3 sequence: CASSLVAGGQTDTQYF. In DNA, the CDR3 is TGCGCCAGCAGCTTGGTGGCGGGGGGTCAGACAGATACGCAGTATTTT. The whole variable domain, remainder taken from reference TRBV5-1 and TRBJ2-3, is KAGVTQTPRYLIKTRGQQVTLSCSPISGHRSVSWYQQTPGQGLQFLFEYFSETQRNKGNFPGRFSGRQFSNSRSEMNVSTLELGDSALYLCASSLVAGGQTDTQYFGPGTRLTVL.

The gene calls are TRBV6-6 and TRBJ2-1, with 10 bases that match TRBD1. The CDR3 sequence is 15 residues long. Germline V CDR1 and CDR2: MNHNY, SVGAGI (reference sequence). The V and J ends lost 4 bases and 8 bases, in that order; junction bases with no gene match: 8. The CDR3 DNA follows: TGTGCCAGCAGTTTCCGGGACAGGGGAGTCGATGAGCAGTTCTTC. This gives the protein CASSFRDRGVDEQFF.

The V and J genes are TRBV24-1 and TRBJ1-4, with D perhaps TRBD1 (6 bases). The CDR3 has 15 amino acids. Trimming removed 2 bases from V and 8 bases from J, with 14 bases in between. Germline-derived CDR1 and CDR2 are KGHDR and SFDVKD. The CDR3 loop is CATSDSQGGHEKLFF. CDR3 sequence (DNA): TGTGCCACCAGTGATTCACAGGGAGGGCACGAAAAACTGTTTTTT.

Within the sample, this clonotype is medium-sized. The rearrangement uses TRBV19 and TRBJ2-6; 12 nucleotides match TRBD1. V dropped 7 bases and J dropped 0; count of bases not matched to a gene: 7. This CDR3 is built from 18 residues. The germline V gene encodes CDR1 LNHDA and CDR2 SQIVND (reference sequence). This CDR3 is CASNLGTGGLSGANVLTF. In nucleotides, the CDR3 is TGTGCCAGTAACCTAGGGACAGGGGGCCTCTCTGGGGCCAACGTCCTGACTTTC.

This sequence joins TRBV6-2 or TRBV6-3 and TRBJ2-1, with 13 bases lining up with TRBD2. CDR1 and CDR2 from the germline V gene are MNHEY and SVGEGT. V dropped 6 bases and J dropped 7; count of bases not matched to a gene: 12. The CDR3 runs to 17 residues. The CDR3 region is CASRPLRTSGGSNEQFF. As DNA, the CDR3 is TGTGCCAGCAGACCCCTCCGGACTAGCGGGGGATCAAATGAGCAGTTCTTC.

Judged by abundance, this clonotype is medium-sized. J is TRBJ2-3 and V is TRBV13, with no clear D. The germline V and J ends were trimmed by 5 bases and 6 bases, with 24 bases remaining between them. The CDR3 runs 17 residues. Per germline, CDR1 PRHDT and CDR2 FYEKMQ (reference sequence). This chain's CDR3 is CASSTATKPLPHDTQYF. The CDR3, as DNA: TGTGCCAGCAGCACCGCAACCAAGCCCCTGCCGCACGATACGCAGTATTTT.

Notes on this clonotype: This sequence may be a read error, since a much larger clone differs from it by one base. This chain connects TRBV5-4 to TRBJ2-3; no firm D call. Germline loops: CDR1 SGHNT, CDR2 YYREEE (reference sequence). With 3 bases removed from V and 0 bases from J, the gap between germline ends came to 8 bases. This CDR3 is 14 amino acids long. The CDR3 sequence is CASSSTRSTDTQYF. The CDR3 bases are TGTGCCAGCAGCTCCACCCGAAGCACAGATACGCAGTATTTT.

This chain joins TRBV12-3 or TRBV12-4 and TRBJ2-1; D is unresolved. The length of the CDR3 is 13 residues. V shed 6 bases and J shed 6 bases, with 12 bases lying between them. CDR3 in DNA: TGTGCCAGCAGCCCCGTGTCGAGCAATGAGCAGTTCTTC. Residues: CASSPVSSNEQFF.

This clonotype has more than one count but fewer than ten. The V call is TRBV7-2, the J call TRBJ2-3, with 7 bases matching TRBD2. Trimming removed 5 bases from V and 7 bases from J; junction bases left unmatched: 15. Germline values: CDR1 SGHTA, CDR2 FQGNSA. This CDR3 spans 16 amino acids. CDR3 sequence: CASSHPPTSAPNTQYF. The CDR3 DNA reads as TGTGCCAGCAGCCATCCCCCTACTAGCGCTCCGAATACGCAGTATTTT. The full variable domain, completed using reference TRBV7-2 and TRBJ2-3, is GAGVSQSPSNKVTEKGKDVELRCDPISGHTALYWYRQSLGQGLEFLIYFQGNSAPDKSGLPSDRFSAERTGGSVSTLTIQRTQQEDSAVYLCASSHPPTSAPNTQYFGPGTRLTVL.

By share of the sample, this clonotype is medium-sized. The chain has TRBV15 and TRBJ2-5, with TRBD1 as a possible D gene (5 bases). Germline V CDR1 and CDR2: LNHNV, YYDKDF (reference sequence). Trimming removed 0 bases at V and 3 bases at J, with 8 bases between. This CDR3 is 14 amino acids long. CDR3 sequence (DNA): TGTGCCACCAGCAGAGACAGGGCCAAAGAGACCCAGTACTTC. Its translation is CATSRDRAKETQYF.

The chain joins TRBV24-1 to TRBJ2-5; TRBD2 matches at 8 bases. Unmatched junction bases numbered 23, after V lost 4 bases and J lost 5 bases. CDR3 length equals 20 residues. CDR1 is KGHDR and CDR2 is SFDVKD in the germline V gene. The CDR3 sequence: CATSDPPGFTSGLGQETQYF. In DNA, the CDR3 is TGTGCCACCAGTGACCCCCCAGGGTTTACTAGCGGCCTGGGGCAGGAGACCCAGTACTTC.